Below are 20 T cell receptor beta chains sequenced from a single sample in a study of CD8+ T cells in alopecia areata. Extracted from the samples, RNA was reverse transcribed into cDNA to serve as the sequencing template. The data were produced by immunoSEQ multiplex PCR, yet TCRdb's version contains in-frame clones alone and is incomplete. The data contain some 170,000 clones, about 63% of them singletons. Sequencing used CD4+ T cells sorted from blood, obtained at week 0. These receptors all stem from a human donor with alopecia areata.

This chain joins TRBV30 and TRBJ2-3, with D perhaps TRBD1 or TRBD2 (6 bases each). The CDR3 contains 16 residues. Trimming took 0 bases from V and 0 from J, leaving 13 bases between them. Per the germline V gene, CDR1 is GTSNPN and CDR2 is SVGIG (reference sequence). This CDR3 is CAWSVLGGGSTDTQYF. The CDR3 DNA is TGTGCCTGGAGTGTACTAGGGGGAGGTAGCACAGATACGCAGTATTTT.

The gene calls are TRBV6-4 and TRBJ2-1, with D unclear. Germline values: CDR1 MRHNA, CDR2 SNTAGT. V lost 1 base to trimming and J lost 9 bases, with 13 bases between them. This CDR3 has 14 amino acids. The CDR3 nucleotides read TGTGCCAGCAGTGACTGGCTCCGCGGCGGTGAGCAGTTCTTC. It codes for CASSDWLRGGEQFF.

The chain has TRBV25-1 and TRBJ2-7, with D possibly called TRBD1 or TRBD2 (7 bases each). This CDR3 region has 14 residues. In germline, CDR1 is MGHDK, CDR2 SYGVNS. The V gene lost 8 bases and the J gene lost 4 bases, with 18 bases spanning the gap. This chain's CDR3 is CASAGGGGFYEQYF. The CDR3 coding sequence is TGTGCCAGCGCCGGGGGAGGGGGCTTTTACGAGCAGTACTTC.

This chain uses TRBV19 with TRBJ2-3; the D gene is possibly TRBD1 (5 bases). The CDR3 extends over 16 amino acids. Germline V gene sequence: CDR1 LNHDA, CDR2 SQIVND (reference sequence). With 7 bases removed from V and 0 bases from J, the gap between germline ends came to 17 bases. CDR3 in DNA: TGTGCCAGTAACGCCCTGCGGACACCTAGCACAGATACGCAGTATTTT. This encodes CASNALRTPSTDTQYF.

This chain joins TRBV4-1 and TRBJ1-2; D ambiguous. V gave up 0 bases and J gave up 4 bases, with 6 bases separating them. CDR3 length equals 13 residues. From germline, CDR1 is MGHRA and CDR2 YSYEKL. The CDR3: CASSQEGLYGYTF. The DNA for the CDR3 is TGCGCCAGCAGCCAAGAAGGCCTCTATGGCTACACCTTC.

The chain recombines TRBV30 with TRBJ1-6; 8 bases line up with TRBD1. CDR3 size: 15 residues. The V segment lost 2 bases and the J segment 7 bases; nucleotides outside the gene matches: 7. The germline CDR1 and CDR2 sequences are GTSNPN and SVGIG (reference sequence). CDR3 bases: TGTGCCTGGAGTAAAACAGGGGGTCACAATTCACCCCTCCACTTT. Residues: CAWSKTGGHNSPLHF.

The genes are TRBV7-8 and TRBJ2-7; perhaps D is TRBD1 or TRBD2 (5 bases each). V was shortened by 3 bases and J by 0 bases, with 18 bases between the two germline ends. Germline CDR1 reads SGHVS; CDR2 reads FQNEAQ. The CDR3 covers 17 residues. CDR3 DNA sequence: TGTGCCAGCAGCTTTGTTGCCGGGACGGCGAGCTCCTACGAGCAGTACTTC. This translates into CASSFVAGTASSYEQYF.

The chain is built from TRBV7-9 and TRBJ2-3; a weak D match, TRBD2 (7 bases). The CDR3 length is 11 residues. V was shortened by 3 bases and J by 14 bases, with 12 bases between the two germline ends. Germline V gene sequence: CDR1 SEHNR, CDR2 FQNEAQ (reference sequence). The CDR3 DNA is TGTGCCAGCAGCTTTAACCGGGGGGCGTATTTT. Protein: CASSFNRGAYF.

This clone turned up a few times. V is TRBV29-1 and J is TRBJ1-2; D is possibly TRBD1 (6 bases). CDR3 length: 11 residues. The V gene's germline CDR1 is SQVTM and CDR2 ANQGSEA. The V and J ends lost 6 bases and 8 bases respectively, with 13 bases between them. The CDR3 loop reads CSVHGGGGYTF. CDR3 coding DNA: TGCAGCGTACACGGGGGCGGCGGCTACACCTTC.

The chain employs TRBV5-1 and TRBJ1-4, with no clear D. Germline assignment: CDR1 SGHRS and CDR2 YFSETQ. The CDR3 has 14 amino acids. V lost 5 bases and J lost 5, with 13 bases in between. CDR3 loop: CASSSTGRNEKLFF. The CDR3 region has the DNA TGCGCCAGCAGTTCAACCGGTCGAAATGAAAAACTGTTTTTT.

The chain has TRBV2 and TRBJ2-7; 9 bases map to TRBD1. The ends lost 5 bases at V and 3 bases at J; junction bases unmatched: 5. This CDR3 is 14 amino acids long. In germline, CDR1 is SNHLY, CDR2 FYNNEI. CDR3 protein: CASSTGTGNYEQYF. CDR3 in DNA: TGTGCCAGCAGTACCGGGACAGGGAACTACGAGCAGTACTTC.

The chain carries TRBV15 and TRBJ1-5; D is undetermined. The V and J ends lost 1 base and 11 bases respectively, with 12 bases between them. The germline CDR1 and CDR2 sequences are LNHNV and YYDKDF (reference sequence). CDR3 size: 13 residues. CDR3 sequence (DNA): TGTGCCACCAGCAGAGTGGGCCCGGTGTCCCAGCATTTT. Protein sequence: CATSRVGPVSQHF.

The chain has TRBV7-2 and TRBJ2-7, with D unclear. The germline V and J ends were trimmed by 7 bases and 1 base, with 11 bases remaining between them. This CDR3 is 13 amino acids long. Germline lookup yields CDR1 SGHTA and CDR2 FQGNSA. CDR3 sequence reads: CASKDRHSYEQYF. As DNA, the CDR3 is TGTGCCAGCAAGGACCGCCATTCCTACGAGCAGTACTTC.

The gene calls are TRBV7-2 and TRBJ2-7; possible D gene TRBD1, 5 bases. Germline-derived CDR1 and CDR2 are SGHTA and FQGNSA. This CDR3 region has 15 residues. V was cut by 5 bases and J by 3 bases, with 17 bases left in between. For the CDR3, the DNA is TGTGCCAGCAGCCAAGGGGCACTTCTGGACTACGAGCAGTACTTC. It codes for CASSQGALLDYEQYF.

The table lists this clone with a few counts. V gene TRBV7-2 combines with J gene TRBJ1-1; D call uncertain. The CDR3 is 14 residues long. Germline V gene sequence: CDR1 SGHTA, CDR2 FQGNSA. With 5 bases removed from V and 0 bases from J, the gap between germline ends came to 10 bases. The DNA for the CDR3 is TGTGCCAGCAGCCGACCCTCTTTGAACACTGAAGCTTTCTTT. As protein: CASSRPSLNTEAFF.

The chain employs TRBV7-9 and TRBJ1-1; a possible D gene is TRBD1 (5 bases). The germline V gene has CDR1 SEHNR and CDR2 FQNEAQ (reference sequence). This CDR3 comprises 14 residues. The V end lost 5 bases, the J end lost 5 bases, and 15 bases lay between the germline ends. In nucleotides, the CDR3 is TGTGCCAGCAGCCCCGGTGGGGGGGTGACTGAAGCTTTCTTT. Its protein product is CASSPGGGVTEAFF. Full variable domain (outside the CDR3, taken from reference TRBV7-9 and TRBJ1-1): DTGVSQNPRHKITKRGQNVTFRCDPISEHNRLYWYRQTLGQGPEFLTYFQNEAQLEKSRLLSDRFSAERPKGSFSTLEIQRTEQGDSAMYLCASSPGGGVTEAFFGQGTRLTVV.

The rearrangement links TRBV11-2 to TRBJ1-4; tentatively, D is TRBD1 (5 bases). V lost 2 bases, J lost 13 bases, and 17 bases lay in between. The V gene's germline CDR1 is SGHAT and CDR2 FQNNGV. This CDR3 spans 14 amino acids. The DNA for the CDR3 is TGTGCCAGCAGCTTAACAGTGGGCATAGACAGACTGTTTTTT. It is translated as CASSLTVGIDRLFF.

The rearrangement links TRBV7-2 to TRBJ1-2; possibly TRBD1 for D (5 bases). With 3 bases removed from V and 4 bases from J, the gap between germline ends came to 9 bases. Germline V CDR1 and CDR2: SGHTA, FQGNSA. The CDR3 has 13 amino acids. CDR3 nucleotide sequence: TGTGCCAGCAGCTTGACAGAATTCTATGGCTACACCTTC. Encoded protein: CASSLTEFYGYTF. The full variable domain, with the rest looked up from reference TRBV7-2 and TRBJ1-2, is GAGVSQSPSNKVTEKGKDVELRCDPISGHTALYWYRQSLGQGLEFLIYFQGNSAPDKSGLPSDRFSAERTGGSVSTLTIQRTQQEDSAVYLCASSLTEFYGYTFGSGTRLTVV.

This rearrangement joins TRBV30 to TRBJ2-3, with TRBD1 matching over 7 bases. Germline-derived CDR1 and CDR2 are GTSNPN and SVGIG (reference sequence). The V gene end was trimmed by 2 bases and the J gene end by 1 base; junction bases not matched to a gene: 6. CDR3 length equals 15 residues. Here the CDR3 reads CAWSRQGDGTDTQYF. In nucleotides, the CDR3 is TGTGCCTGGAGTCGACAGGGCGACGGCACAGATACGCAGTATTTT.

V usage is TRBV4-1 and J usage is TRBJ1-6; TRBD1 matches 9 bases. With V trimmed by 1 base and J by 8 bases, 15 bases remained unmatched. CDR1 MGHRA and CDR2 YSYEKL come from the germline V gene. The CDR3 covers 19 residues. The CDR3 region is CASSQAHITGGDSYSPLHF. In DNA form, the CDR3 reads TGCGCCAGCAGCCAAGCCCACATAACAGGGGGCGATTCGTATTCACCCCTCCACTTT.